This T cell receptor (beta chain) is drawn from a study of graft-versus-host responses after intestinal transplantation. With regard to this clone: Its antigen is currently unknown.

Overall study findings and caveats: The authors found GvH clones in recipient marrow, some appearing first in ileum or blood.

This CDR3 spans 14 amino acids. Germline values: CDR1 KGHSH, CDR2 LQKENI. Trimming removed 3 bases at V and 6 bases at J, with 15 bases between. Clones were sequenced by immunoSEQ multiplex PCR, and TCRdb holds only the in-frame ones, with some missing. This table holds 75,000 to 100,000 clones, roughly 90% found once. The V and J genes are TRBV18 and TRBJ2-7; D is ambiguous. The input for sequencing was PBMCs, taken approximately 470 days after intestinal transplant. This clonotype was obtained from a human patient who received an intestinal transplant, so some T cells may come from the graft donor. CDR3 nucleotides: TGTGCCAGCTCACCCGGCAGGAGCTTGGGCGAGCAGTACTTC. Its protein is CASSPGRSLGEQYF.